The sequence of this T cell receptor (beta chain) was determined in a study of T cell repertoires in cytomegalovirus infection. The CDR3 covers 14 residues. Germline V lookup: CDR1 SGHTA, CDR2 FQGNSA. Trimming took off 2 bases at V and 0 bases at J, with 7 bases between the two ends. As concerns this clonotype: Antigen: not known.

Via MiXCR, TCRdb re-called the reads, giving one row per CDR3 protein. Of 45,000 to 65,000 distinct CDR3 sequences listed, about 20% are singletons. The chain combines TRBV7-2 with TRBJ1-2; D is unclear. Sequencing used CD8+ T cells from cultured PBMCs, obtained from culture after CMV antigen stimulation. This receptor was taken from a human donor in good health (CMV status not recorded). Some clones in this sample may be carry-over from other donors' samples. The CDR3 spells CASSLSQSNYGYTF. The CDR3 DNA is TGTGCCAGCAGCTTATCTCAATCTAACTATGGCTACACCTTC.